The clone carrying this T cell receptor (beta chain) was found once. These data are taken from a study of Graves' ophthalmopathy and Graves' hyperthyroidism. TCR beta CDR3 regions were amplified from RNA transcripts. The authors performed first-round RT-PCR with HTBI primers and then a second-round multiplex PCR. TCRdb reprocessed the multiplex PCR reads via MiXCR and lists one record per CDR3 protein. This sample has some 48,000 distinct CDR3 sequences; less than 65% occur once, and the top ten carry less than 25%. V lost 6 bases, J lost 12 bases, and 7 bases stayed unmatched. This CDR3 spans 12 amino acids. Germline CDR1 reads MNHNY; CDR2 reads SVGAGI (reference sequence).

The chain recombines TRBV6-6 with TRBJ2-7, with TRBD2 matching 11 bases. The sample was peripheral blood. This TCR derives from an adult man with Graves' ophthalmopathy. The chain's CDR3 is CASRETSGMRYF. DNA of the CDR3: TGTGCCAGCAGGGAGACTAGCGGGATGAGGTACTTC.